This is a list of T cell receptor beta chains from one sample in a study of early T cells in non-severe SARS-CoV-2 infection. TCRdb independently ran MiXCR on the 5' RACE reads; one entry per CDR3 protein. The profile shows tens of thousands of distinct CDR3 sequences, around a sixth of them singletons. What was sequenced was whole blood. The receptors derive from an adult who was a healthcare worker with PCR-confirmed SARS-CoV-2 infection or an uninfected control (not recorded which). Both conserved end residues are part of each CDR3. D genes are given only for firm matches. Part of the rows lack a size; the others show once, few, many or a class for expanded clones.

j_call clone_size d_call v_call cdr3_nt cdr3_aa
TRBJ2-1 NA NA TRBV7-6 TGTGCCAGCAGCTTACGGGCGACCACTAGGGGCAATGAGCAGTTCTTC CASSLRATTRGNEQFF
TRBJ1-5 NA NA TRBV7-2 TGTGCCAGCAGCCCCCCCCCGGTTGGCAATCAGCCCCAGCATTTT CASSPPPVGNQPQHF
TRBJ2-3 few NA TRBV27 TGTGCCAGCAGTTTACTGGGTAGCCTAGATACGCAGTATTTT CASSLLGSLDTQYF
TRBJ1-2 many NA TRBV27 TGTGCCAGCAGTTTGATCAGGGGCCTAAGAGACTACACCTTC CASSLIRGLRDYTF
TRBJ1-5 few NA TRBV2 TGTGCCAGCAGTGAGCGGGGGAATCAGCCCCAGCATTTT CASSERGNQPQHF
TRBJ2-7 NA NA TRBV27 TGTGCCAGCAGTTTAAGGAGGCCGAAGTGGGGCTCCGAGCAGTACTTC CASSLRRPKWGSEQYF
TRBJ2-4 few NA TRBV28 TGTGCCAGCGCCGCGCTGAACATTCAGTACTTC CASAALNIQYF
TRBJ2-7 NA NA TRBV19 TGTGCCAGCGGGGGACAGAACTACGAGCAGTACTTC CASGGQNYEQYF
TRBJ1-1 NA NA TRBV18 TGTGCCAGCTCACCCATAGGTCTTTCTGAAGCTTTCTTT CASSPIGLSEAFF
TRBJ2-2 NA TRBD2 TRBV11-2 TGTGCCAGCAACTTGGAGGCTAGCGGGGCCGCGAACACCGGGGAGCTGTTTTTT CASNLEASGAANTGELFF
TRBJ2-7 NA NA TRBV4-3 TGCGCCAGCAGCCAAGGACAGGAGGGCGAGCAGTACTTC CASSQGQEGEQYF
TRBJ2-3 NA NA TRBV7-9 TGTGCCAGCGCTGGGGGGCCCGGAGATACGCAGTATTTT CASAGGPGDTQYF
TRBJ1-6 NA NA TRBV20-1 TGCAGTGCTAGAGTCGGAGGCACAGGTTATAATTCACCCCTCCACTTT CSARVGGTGYNSPLHF
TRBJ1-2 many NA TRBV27 TGTGCCAGCAGTTTAAGACAGCACTATGGCTACACCTTC CASSLRQHYGYTF
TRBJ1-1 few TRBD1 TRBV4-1 TGCGCCAGCATGGGGGGACAGGGTTACACTGAAGCTTTCTTT CASMGGQGYTEAFF
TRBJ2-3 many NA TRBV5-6 TGTGCCAGCAGCTCCGGACCAGGCACAGATACGCAGTATTTT CASSSGPGTDTQYF
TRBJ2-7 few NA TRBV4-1 TGCGCCAGCAGGAACGGGGGCGGGGGATCCTACGAGCAGTACTTC CASRNGGGGSYEQYF
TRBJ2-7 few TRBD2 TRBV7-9 TGTGCCAGCAGCTTAGGACTAGCGGCATTTCCCGAGCAGTACTTC CASSLGLAAFPEQYF
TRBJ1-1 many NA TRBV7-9 TGTGCCAGCAGCTTAGCGCAGAGGGGTGAGACTGAAGCTTTCTTT CASSLAQRGETEAFF
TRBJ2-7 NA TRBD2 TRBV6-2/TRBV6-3 TGTGCCAGCAGAGCACTAGCGGGGCAGACATACGAGCAGTACTTC CASRALAGQTYEQYF
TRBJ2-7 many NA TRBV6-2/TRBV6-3 TGTGCCAGCAGACGCCGGGGGTCCATCTACGAGCAGTACTTC CASRRRGSIYEQYF
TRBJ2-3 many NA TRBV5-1 TGCGCCAGCAGCTTGAGCACAGATACGCAGTATTTT CASSLSTDTQYF
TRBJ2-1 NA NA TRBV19 TGTGCCAGTACCCTAGGGGCAGGGGCGAGGGAGCAGTTCTTC CASTLGAGAREQFF
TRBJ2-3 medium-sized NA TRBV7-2 TGTGCCAGCAGCGTCAGTAGAGATACGCAGTATTTT CASSVSRDTQYF
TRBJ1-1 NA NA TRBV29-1 TGCAGCGGGGGGGTGGTAACTGAAGCTTTCTTT CSGGVVTEAFF
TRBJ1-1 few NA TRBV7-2 TGTGCCAGCAGCTGGCGGGACACTTTCACTGAAGCTTTCTTT CASSWRDTFTEAFF
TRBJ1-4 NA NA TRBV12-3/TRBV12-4 TGTGCCAGCAGTTGGCAGGGGCACATGACTAATGAAAAACTGTTTTTT CASSWQGHMTNEKLFF
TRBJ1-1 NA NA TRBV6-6 TGTGCCAGCAGTTCCCCCCCCACTGAAGCTTTCTTT CASSSPPTEAFF
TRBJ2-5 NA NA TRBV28 TGTGCCAGCAGTCGGACAGAGCAAGAGACCCAGTACTTC CASSRTEQETQYF
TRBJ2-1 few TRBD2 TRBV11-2 TGTGCCAGCAGCCCTTTCTTCAGCGGGAGTTCCTACAATGAGCAGTTCTTC CASSPFFSGSSYNEQFF
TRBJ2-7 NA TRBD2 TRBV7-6 TGTGCCAGCAGCCCGGGGGGGGACGAGCAGTACTTC CASSPGGDEQYF
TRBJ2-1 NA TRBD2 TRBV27 TGTGCCAGCAGACCGGGAGGTAGCTCCTACAATGAGCAGTTCTTC CASRPGGSSYNEQFF
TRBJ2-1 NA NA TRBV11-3 TGTGCCAGCAGCTTAGACAGGATTTACAATGAGCAGTTCTTC CASSLDRIYNEQFF
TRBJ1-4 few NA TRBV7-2 TGTGCCAGCAGATCGACGGTTACTAATGAAAAACTGTTTTTT CASRSTVTNEKLFF
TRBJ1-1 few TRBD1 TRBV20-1 TGCAGTGCGTTCACAGGGGGCACTGAAGCTTTCTTT CSAFTGGTEAFF
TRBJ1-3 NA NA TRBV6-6 TGTGCCAGCAGTCTGAAGCTTGGGGGTGGAAACACCATATATTTT CASSLKLGGGNTIYF
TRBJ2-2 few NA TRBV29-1 TGCAGCGTTGTCGCATTCACCGGGGAGCTGTTTTTT CSVVAFTGELFF
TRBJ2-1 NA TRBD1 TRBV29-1 TGCAGCGTCGAGGGGGCAGGGAGTGAGCAGTTCTTC CSVEGAGSEQFF
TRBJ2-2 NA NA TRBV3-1 TGTGCCAGCAGCCCCAATTTTGGAGTCACCGGGGAGCTGTTTTTT CASSPNFGVTGELFF
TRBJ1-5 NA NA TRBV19 TGTGCCAGTAGTAACGAAGGGCGGCTCAATCAGCCCCAGCATTTT CASSNEGRLNQPQHF
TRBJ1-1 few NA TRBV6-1 TGTGCCAGCAGTGACTCGGACAGTGTTAACACTGAAGCTTTCTTT CASSDSDSVNTEAFF
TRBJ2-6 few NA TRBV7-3 TGTGCCAGCAGCCGAAACAAGCGGGACAGACACTCTGGGGCCAACGTCCTGACTTTC CASSRNKRDRHSGANVLTF
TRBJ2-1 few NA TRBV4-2 TGTGCCAGCAGCCAAGTGCTGCAGAGCTCCTACAATGAGCAGTTCTTC CASSQVLQSSYNEQFF
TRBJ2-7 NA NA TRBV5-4 TGTGCCAGCAGCGCCGCCGGGACCCCTGACTACGAGCAGTACTTC CASSAAGTPDYEQYF
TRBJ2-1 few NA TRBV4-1 TGCGCCAGCAGCCAAACCCGGGGCGTTTATGAGCAGTTCTTC CASSQTRGVYEQFF
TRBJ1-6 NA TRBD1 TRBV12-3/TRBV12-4 TGTGCCAGCAGTCGGACAGGGGGTTCTCATAATTCACCCCTCCACTTT CASSRTGGSHNSPLHF
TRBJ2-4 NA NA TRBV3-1 TGTGCCAGCAGCCAAGATCCGGGGACACCCAAAAACATTCAGTACTTC CASSQDPGTPKNIQYF
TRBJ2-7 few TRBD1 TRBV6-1 TGTGCCAGCAGTGGTCCCGGGACAGGGCGGCGAACAAACTACGAGCAGTACTTC CASSGPGTGRRTNYEQYF
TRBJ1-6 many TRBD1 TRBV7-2 TGTGCCAGCAGCCCAACCTGGGACAGGGTGAATTCACCCCTCCACTTT CASSPTWDRVNSPLHF
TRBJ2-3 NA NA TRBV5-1 TGCGCCAGCAGCTTGGAAATCACAGATACGCAGTATTTT CASSLEITDTQYF
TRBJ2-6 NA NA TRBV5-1 TGCGCCAGCAGCCCCTCTGGGACCTTTAGGGCTAGCTCTGGGGCCAACGTCCTGACTTTC CASSPSGTFRASSGANVLTF
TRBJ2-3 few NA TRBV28 TGTGCCAGCAGTTTAAATCTGATGGGCACAGATACGCAGTATTTT CASSLNLMGTDTQYF